The text below deals with one TCR beta chain. The sample comes from a study of blood T cell repertoires in COVID-19. Whole-study context: The United States, Italy and Spain were the sources of the acute and convalescent COVID-19 samples. The analysed material was cDNA or gDNA that came from T cells, B-cell-depleted T cells, or PBMCs.

Germline CDR1 reads KGHSH; CDR2 reads LQKENI. Unmatched junction bases numbered 7, after V lost 3 bases and J lost 6 bases. The CDR3 length is 14 residues. Original analysis: Amplified reference gene primers provided the basis for estimating nucleated cell counts. The repertoire was sequenced with immunoSEQ multiplex PCR; TCRdb's copy has only in-frame clones and lacks some. That table furnishes V, J and clone size, whereas the DNA furnished D and trimming. Of 150,000 to 250,000 clones listed, almost 85% are singletons. The chain combines TRBV18 with TRBJ2-7; 8 bases are a match to TRBD2. The specimen sequenced was peripheral blood. This TCR derives from a human donor with acute or convalescent COVID-19. The donor label of this sample is uncertain. The CDR3 DNA is TGTGCCAGCTCACCCGGGGGGGGAGCCGCCGAGCAGTACTTC. It encodes CASSPGGGAAEQYF.